Presented here are 32 T cell receptor beta chains from one specimen sequenced in a study of regulatory T cells in long-lasting Graves disease. Time point here: newly diagnosed GD, antithyroid drugs for less than 3 months. After RNA was extracted from PBMCs, the TCR library was made from it. Sequencing libraries for TCR beta were prepared with iRepertoire HTBI primers and Arm-PCR of CDR3 regions. TCRdb re-called the multiplex PCR reads with MiXCR, one entry per CDR3 protein. This sample yields fewer than 350,000 distinct CDR3 sequences, of which 15% to 20% are seen a single time; more than 35% belongs to the top ten. The specimen comprised peripheral blood mononuclear cells (PBMCs), sampled at new diagnosis, from a patient treated with antithyroid drugs. The receptors originated from a female donor with Graves disease.

On this clonotype itself: This is likely an artifact of a read error, given a far larger clone one base away. Lacking the conserved final phenylalanine or tryptophan, this CDR3 likely reflects a read error. The rearrangement links TRBV7-8 to TRBJ2-5, with 8 bases matching TRBD2. The CDR3 is 14 residues long. Trimming at V came to 3 bases and at J to 2 bases, leaving 2 bases not matched to a gene. In germline, CDR1 is SGHVS, CDR2 FQNEAQ. The CDR3 region is CASSFRGRQETQYL. For the CDR3, the DNA is TGTGCCAGCAGCTTCCGCGGGAGGCAAGAGACCCAGTACCTC.

For this clonotype: A read error is possible here, since a much larger clone lies one base away. The J gene is TRBJ2-1, the V gene TRBV6-1; D is possibly TRBD2 (5 bases). The germline V and J ends were trimmed by 6 bases and 10 bases, with 16 bases remaining between them. Germline assignment: CDR1 MNHNS and CDR2 SASEGT. The CDR3 covers 13 residues. The CDR3 coding sequence is TGTGCCAGCAGGGGCCCGGGGTCCTACGAGCAGTTCTTC. Translating gives CASRGPGSYEQFF.

This clonotype was found many times. The chain joins TRBV7-2 to TRBJ1-6; D is unclear. This CDR3 has 15 amino acids. Germline V gives CDR1 SGHTA, CDR2 FQGNSA. Trimming shortened V by 2 bases and J by 3 bases, and 8 bases separated the two germline ends. The CDR3 DNA reads TGTGCCAGCAGCTTAAGGCCAGTCTATAATTCACCCCTCCACTTT. This sequence encodes CASSLRPVYNSPLHF.

In this sample, this clonotype turned up once. The chain joins TRBV20-1 to TRBJ1-6; TRBD1 aligns across 7 bases. Germline CDR1 DFQATT, CDR2 SNEGSKA (reference sequence). CDR3 length equals 16 residues. Trimming at V came to 3 bases and at J to 6 bases, leaving 11 bases not matched to a gene. The chain's CDR3 is CSARRGQDGANSPLHF. As DNA, the CDR3 is TGCAGTGCTAGGAGGGGGCAAGACGGGGCTAATTCACCCCTCCACTTT.

The V and J genes are TRBV6-5 and TRBJ2-7, with D perhaps matching TRBD2 (6 bases). V lost 0 bases and J 2 bases, leaving 11 bases between the germline ends. The germline V gene encodes CDR1 MNHEY and CDR2 SVGAGI. This CDR3 region has 15 residues. CDR3 DNA: TGTGCCAGCAGTTACTCGGCCGGGAGCCCCTACGAGCAGTACTTC. Its protein is CASSYSAGSPYEQYF.

This clonotype was seen ten or more times. The chain joins TRBV12-3 or TRBV12-4 to TRBJ2-7; D ambiguous. This CDR3 is built from 12 residues. Trimming removed 3 bases from V and 3 bases from J, with 6 bases in between. The chain's CDR3 is CASSLGFYEQYF. The CDR3 DNA reads as TGTGCCAGCAGTTTGGGGTTCTACGAGCAGTACTTC.

As DNA, the CDR3 is TGTGCCAGCAGCTGGTGGACAATCTCGGGGGGCCCCTCCTACGAGCAGTACTTC. Its translation: CASSWWTISGGPSYEQYF. The chain employs TRBV5-5 and TRBJ2-7; TRBD2 is a possible D gene (7 bases). This CDR3 is 18 amino acids long. V was pared by 3 bases and J by 0 bases, with 22 bases between. Germline CDR1 is SGHKS and CDR2 is YYEKEE (reference sequence).

The V and J genes are TRBV3-1 and TRBJ2-1, with TRBD2 identical over 11 bases. CDR3 size: 14 residues. J was trimmed by 8 bases and V by 4 bases; bases with no gene match: 4. In germline, CDR1 is LGHDT, CDR2 YNNKEL (reference sequence). DNA for the CDR3: TGTGCCAGCAGCCGACTAGCGGGACTGTATGAGCAGTTCTTC. It codes for CASSRLAGLYEQFF.

This clonotype was detected many times. The genes are TRBV20-1 and TRBJ2-1; maybe TRBD2 (5 bases). Germline-derived CDR1 and CDR2 are DFQATT and SNEGSKA (reference sequence). This CDR3 region has 17 residues. Deletions cut 2 bases from V and 2 bases from J, with 19 bases between. The chain's CDR3 is CSARPRPRRVTYNEQFF. In nucleotides, the CDR3 is TGCAGTGCTAGACCCCGACCCCGGCGGGTTACCTACAATGAGCAGTTCTTC.

In its sample, this clonotype was seen many times. The V and J genes are TRBV12-3 or TRBV12-4 and TRBJ2-2, with D possibly being TRBD1 (5 bases). Trimming shortened V by 5 bases and J by 8 bases, and 6 bases separated the two germline ends. CDR3 size: 11 residues. Here the CDR3 DNA reads TGTGCCAGCAGTGACAGAGGGGAGCTGTTTTTT. Protein sequence: CASSDRGELFF.

This clonotype was seen more than once but under ten times. The genes are TRBV6-1 and TRBJ1-4; possibly TRBD1 for D (5 bases). The CDR3 is made up of 15 amino acids. Between the trimmed V and J ends, which lost 6 bases and 6 bases, there was a span of 17 bases. CDR1 is MNHNS and CDR2 is SASEGT in the germline V gene. The CDR3 region is CASSPQVGVDEKLFF. CDR3 coding DNA: TGTGCCAGCAGCCCACAGGTGGGGGTCGATGAAAAACTGTTTTTT.

To note about this clonotype: This sequence is one base from a far larger clone and is likely a read error. CDR3 sequence reads: CAGRPGTSGVNNEQFF. In nucleotides, the CDR3 is TGTGCCGGCAGACCCGGGACTAGCGGGGTCAACAATGAGCAGTTCTTC. The chain is built from TRBV11-1 and TRBJ2-1; 13 bases agree with TRBD2. The CDR3 runs 16 residues. CDR1 SGHAT and CDR2 FQDESV come from the germline V gene (reference sequence).

Of note for this clonotype: A much larger clonotype is one base distant, so this may be a read error. The rearrangement joins TRBV5-1 to TRBJ2-7, with 10 bases that match TRBD2. From germline, CDR1 is SGHRS and CDR2 YFSETQ. The CDR3 is made up of 16 amino acids. Trimming cost V 1 base and J 2 bases; bases outside gene matches: 6. CDR3 bases: TGCGCCAGCAGCTTGAGACTAGCGGGCGTAGCCTACGAGCAGTACTTC. Residues: CASSLRLAGVAYEQYF.

Turning to this clonotype: A much larger clonotype is one base distant, so this may be a read error. This chain links TRBV19 with TRBJ2-1; 14 bases align to TRBD2. The CDR3 spans 18 residues. The germline gives CDR1 LNHDA, CDR2 SQIVND (reference sequence). The CDR3 reads CPSSIDKPGLAGVYEQFF. Written as DNA, the CDR3 is TGTCCCAGTAGTATAGATAAACCGGGACTAGCGGGAGTATATGAGCAGTTCTTC.

This clonotype was counted ten times or more. The chain recombines TRBV6-2 or TRBV6-3 with TRBJ2-1; 7 nucleotides agree with TRBD2. CDR3 length: 18 residues. Germline-derived CDR1 and CDR2 are MNHEY and SVGEGT. Unmatched junction bases numbered 16, after V lost 0 bases and J lost 8 bases. CDR3 protein: CASSYSPGSGIRVDEQFF. Written as DNA, the CDR3 is TGTGCCAGCAGTTACTCCCCCGGGAGCGGGATAAGGGTCGATGAGCAGTTCTTC.

This clonotype was seen ten or more times. This rearrangement joins TRBV11-2 to TRBJ2-3; D unclear. CDR1 and CDR2 from the germline V gene are SGHAT and FQNNGV. The CDR3 is 16 residues long. Trimming left V 1 base short and J 2 bases short, with 13 bases between. The CDR3 loop reads CASSLVAELHTDTQYF. Written as DNA, the CDR3 is TGTGCCAGCAGCTTAGTCGCCGAACTACACACAGATACGCAGTATTTT.

In this sample, this clonotype turned up many times. The rearrangement uses TRBV6-2 or TRBV6-3 and TRBJ2-7; D gene unclear. CDR1 is MNHEY and CDR2 is SVGEGT in the germline V gene. The CDR3 covers 11 residues. Trimming removed 6 bases from V and 3 bases from J, with 6 bases in between. CDR3 DNA: TGTGCCAGCAGCGACCGCTACGAGCAGTACTTC. Translated, it gives CASSDRYEQYF.

This clonotype has a count of ten or more. The chain uses TRBV11-2 and TRBJ2-3, with unresolved D. Germline V gives CDR1 SGHAT, CDR2 FQNNGV. The CDR3 has 13 amino acids. V was pared by 5 bases and J by 2 bases, with 8 bases between. The CDR3 here is CASSLMPTDTQYF. The DNA for the CDR3 is TGTGCCAGCAGCCTCATGCCCACAGATACGCAGTATTTT.

This clonotype appeared many times. V and J are TRBV5-6 and TRBJ2-3, with a possible D match to TRBD1 (6 bases). V dropped 4 bases and J dropped 4 bases, with 19 bases sitting between them. Germline-derived CDR1 and CDR2 are SGHDT and YYEEEE. CDR3 length equals 16 residues. The CDR3 DNA reads TGTGCCAGCAGCCTGGGACATGGGATCGGTCCAGATACGCAGTATTTT. It yields the protein CASSLGHGIGPDTQYF.

At least ten counts were recorded for this clonotype. The rearrangement joins TRBV6-2 or TRBV6-3 to TRBJ2-7; no firm D call. This CDR3 region has 11 residues. The germline V and J ends were trimmed by 10 bases and 4 bases, with 11 bases remaining between them. Germline CDR1 is MNHEY and CDR2 is SVGEGT. In DNA, the CDR3 is TGTGCCATCTCGACCACATACGAGCAGTACTTC. Protein sequence: CAISTTYEQYF.

The V and J genes are TRBV20-1 and TRBJ2-5; the match to TRBD1 covers 7 bases. Germline assignment: CDR1 DFQATT and CDR2 SNEGSKA (reference sequence). The CDR3 is 13 amino acids. Trimming cost V 5 bases and J 2 bases; bases outside gene matches: 5. The CDR3 region has the DNA TGCAGTGCTTCCCCCAGGGGGCAAGAGACCCAGTACTTC. Translation: CSASPRGQETQYF.

The chain combines TRBV11-3 with TRBJ2-1, with 10 nucleotides matching TRBD1. The CDR3 has 18 amino acids. The germline gives CDR1 SGHNT, CDR2 YENEEA. Trimming took 5 bases from V and 8 from J; bases not matched to a gene: 18. CDR3 nucleotides: TGTGCCAGCAGCGCCGGGACAGGGGTCGCGGGAGGATCCCATGAGCAGTTCTTC. As protein: CASSAGTGVAGGSHEQFF.

Many counts were recorded for this clonotype. Germline and junction disagree at one end, which may indicate a read error. V and J are TRBV7-2 and TRBJ2-2; 7 positions agree with TRBD2. Germline CDR1 SGHTA, CDR2 FQGNSA. The CDR3 consists of 14 residues. The CDR3 DNA sequence: TGCGCCAGCAGCTTGGGACTAAACACCGGGGAGCTGTTTTTT. Translating gives CASSLGLNTGELFF.

This clonotype has a handful of counts. This sequence joins TRBV3-1 and TRBJ2-1; 14 nucleotides agree with TRBD2. The CDR3 is made up of 18 amino acids. Germline V CDR1 and CDR2: LGHDT, YNNKEL (reference sequence). The V and J ends lost 1 base and 0 bases, in that order; junction bases with no gene match: 2. CDR3 DNA sequence: TGTGCCAGCAGCCAAGCGACTAGCGGGAGGGCCTCCTACAATGAGCAGTTCTTC. It specifies CASSQATSGRASYNEQFF.

This clonotype was picked up many times. This chain links TRBV27 with TRBJ2-3; a weak D match, TRBD1 (5 bases). The CDR3 sequence is 15 residues long. V lost 2 bases to trimming and J lost 4 bases, with 13 bases between them. Germline V lookup: CDR1 MNHEY, CDR2 SMNVEV (reference sequence). The CDR3 spells CASSLGVLGPDTQYF. Here the CDR3 DNA reads TGTGCCAGCAGTTTAGGGGTTTTGGGGCCAGATACGCAGTATTTT.

The chain is built from TRBV12-3 or TRBV12-4 and TRBJ2-2; TRBD1 is a possible D gene (6 bases). The CDR3 has 15 amino acids. Deletions cut 5 bases from V and 4 bases from J, with 14 bases between. The chain's CDR3 is CASSPPTGTTGELFF. The CDR3 coding sequence is TGTGCCAGCAGTCCACCGACAGGTACCACCGGGGAGCTGTTTTTT.

This clonotype has a count of ten or more. The chain is built from TRBV6-1 and TRBJ2-7, with D perhaps assigned TRBD1 or TRBD2 (5 bases each). The CDR3 runs 13 residues. Germline CDR1 and CDR2: MNHNS and SASEGT. The germline V and J ends were trimmed by 11 bases and 0 bases, with 14 bases remaining between them. The CDR3 sequence is CAAGTAHSYEQYF. CDR3 DNA sequence: TGTGCCGCCGGGACGGCACACTCCTACGAGCAGTACTTC.

This clonotype was counted at least ten times. The V gene is TRBV18, the J gene TRBJ2-7; D possibly uses TRBD1 or TRBD2 (5 bases each). CDR1 and CDR2 from the germline V gene are KGHSH and LQKENI. The CDR3 is 15 amino acids. The germline V and J ends were trimmed by 2 bases and 0 bases, with 11 bases remaining between them. As DNA, the CDR3 is TGTGCCAGCTCACCAAGTGCAGGGAGCTCCTACGAGCAGTACTTC. It encodes CASSPSAGSSYEQYF.

This clonotype was seen many times. The chain employs TRBV12-3 or TRBV12-4 and TRBJ2-2; tentatively, D is TRBD2 (8 bases). The CDR3 contains 19 residues. V shed 4 bases and J shed 6 bases, with 27 bases lying between them. The CDR3 DNA reads as TGTGCCAGCAGTTCCCCAGGGGGGACTAGAGGGGCAAGGGCCGGGGAGCTGTTTTTT. As protein: CASSSPGGTRGARAGELFF.

The chain couples TRBV12-3 or TRBV12-4 to TRBJ2-7; TRBD1 might be the D (6 bases). This CDR3 spans 16 amino acids. Trimming cost V 5 bases and J 2 bases, with 19 bases left between them. As DNA, the CDR3 is TGTGCCAGCAGTAGCTACCCTACAGGGTTTACCTACGAGCAGTACTTC. It codes for CASSSYPTGFTYEQYF.

This clonotype came up many times. For the CDR3, the DNA is TGTGCCAGTAGGGGGGCTTCAAGCAATCAGCCCCAGCATTTT. As protein: CASRGASSNQPQHF. V usage is TRBV19 and J usage is TRBJ1-5, with D tentatively TRBD1 (6 bases). The CDR3 is 14 amino acids. The germline V and J ends were trimmed by 6 bases and 1 base, with 10 bases remaining between them. The germline CDR1 and CDR2 sequences are LNHDA and SQIVND (reference sequence).

This clonotype was detected ten times or more. This rearrangement joins TRBV7-8 to TRBJ2-5, with TRBD1 matching over 11 bases. This CDR3 comprises 14 residues. V was pared by 6 bases and J by 2 bases, with 2 bases of the junction left unmatched. CDR1 and CDR2 (germline): SGHVS, FQNEAQ. The CDR3 loop reads CASRGQGVQETQYF. CDR3 coding DNA: TGTGCCAGCAGGGGACAGGGGGTACAAGAGACCCAGTACTTC. The full variable domain, rest sourced from reference TRBV7-8 and TRBJ2-5, is GAGVSQSPRYKVAKRGQDVALRCDPISGHVSLFWYQQALGQGPEFLTYFQNEAQLDKSGLPSDRFFAERPEGSVSTLKIQRTQQEDSAVYLCASRGQGVQETQYFGPGTRLLVL.